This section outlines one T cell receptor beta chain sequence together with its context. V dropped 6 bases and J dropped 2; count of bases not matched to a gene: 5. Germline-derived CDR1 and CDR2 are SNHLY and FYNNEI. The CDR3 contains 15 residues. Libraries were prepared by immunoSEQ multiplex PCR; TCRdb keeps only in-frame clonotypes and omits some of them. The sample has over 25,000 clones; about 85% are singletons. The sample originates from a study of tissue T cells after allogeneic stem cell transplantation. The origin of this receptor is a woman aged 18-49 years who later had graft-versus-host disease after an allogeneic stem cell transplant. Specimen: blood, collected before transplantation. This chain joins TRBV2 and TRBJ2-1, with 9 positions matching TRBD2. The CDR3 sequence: CASRTGGGAYNEQFF. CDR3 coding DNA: TGTGCCAGCAGAACTGGCGGGGGGGCCTACAATGAGCAGTTCTTC.